Reported below is one T cell receptor (beta chain). With 8 bases clipped from V and 7 bases from J, the junction kept 11 bases outside the gene matches. The CDR3 has 17 amino acids. Germline assignment: CDR1 SGHAT and CDR2 FQNNGV. The record originates from a study of T cell changes during pregnancy in multiple sclerosis. Profiling relied on immunoSEQ multiplex PCR, and the TCRdb table lists in-frame clones only, not all of them. The sample holds 55,000 to 80,000 clones; approximately 93% are singletons and the top ten take 3.2%. The sample in question was CD8+ T cells from peripheral blood mononuclear cells, obtained in the second trimester of pregnancy. The V gene is TRBV11-2, the J gene TRBJ2-1; 16 bases fit TRBD2. This sequence was found in a female donor with multiple sclerosis, enrolled in a pregnancy study. CDR3 DNA: TGTGCCAGCTTGGGACTAGCGGGAGGGCCCTTTCAAAATGAGCAGTTCTTC. This codes for CASLGLAGGPFQNEQFF.